These 20 T cell receptor beta chains were sequenced from one sample in a study of beta chain features in type 1 diabetes. Study results and caveats: Shortening that was moderate but significant affected the TCRB CDR3s of Type 1 diabetes patients in all four CD4+ subsets.

Reverse transcription of all isolated RNA meant that expressed TCRB transcripts were sequenced. Using immunoSEQ multiplex PCR, the repertoire was profiled, and TCRdb retains in-frame clones only, with some absent. The sample includes roughly 350,000 clones, roughly a tenth of them seen just once. No antigen has been identified for these receptors. The sequenced material came from central memory CD4+ T cells from blood. The receptors come from a man aged 25-45 years with type 1 diabetes.

This clone has a handful of counts. The chain has TRBV9 and TRBJ2-7, with D hard to call. CDR1 and CDR2 (germline): SGDLS, YYNGEE. The CDR3 spans 15 residues. Trimming left V 4 bases short and J 2 bases short, with 16 bases between. The CDR3: CASSPYATATYEQYF. For the CDR3, the DNA is TGTGCCAGCAGCCCGTACGCCACAGCCACCTACGAGCAGTACTTC.

The chain links TRBV6-5 to TRBJ1-5, with 7 bases fitting TRBD1. The CDR3 is made up of 13 amino acids. V dropped 10 bases and J dropped 0; count of bases not matched to a gene: 3. Germline V gene data show CDR1 as MNHEY and CDR2 as SVGAGI. CDR3 protein: CATNRGSNQPQHF. The CDR3 nucleotides read TGTGCCACCAACAGGGGTAGCAATCAGCCCCAGCATTTT.

The genes are TRBV4-1 and TRBJ2-7; 11 bases map to TRBD2. Trimming at V came to 4 bases and at J to 7 bases, leaving 18 bases not matched to a gene. From germline, CDR1 is MGHRA and CDR2 YSYEKL. The CDR3 is made up of 18 amino acids. The CDR3 loop is CASSPDRGLAVPPSEQYF. DNA for the CDR3: TGCGCCAGCAGCCCCGACAGGGGACTAGCGGTACCACCTAGTGAGCAGTACTTC.

This clone was observed a few times. The gene calls are TRBV7-2 and TRBJ2-7; D remains unclear. Looked up from germline, CDR1 is SGHTA and CDR2 is FQGNSA. V dropped 1 base and J dropped 9 bases, with 13 bases sitting between them. The CDR3 has 13 amino acids. CDR3 nucleotide sequence: TGTGCCAGCAGCTTAGAACAGACTTTACGGCAGTACTTC. It yields the protein CASSLEQTLRQYF. The full variable domain, completed using reference TRBV7-2 and TRBJ2-7, is GAGVSQSPSNKVTEKGKDVELRCDPISGHTALYWYRQSLGQGLEFLIYFQGNSAPDKSGLPSDRFSAERTGGSVSTLTIQRTQQEDSAVYLCASSLEQTLRQYFGPGTRLTVT.

This clone showed up many times. The chain has TRBV7-9 and TRBJ2-7; D is tentatively TRBD1 or TRBD2 (5 bases each). Germline V gene data show CDR1 as SEHNR and CDR2 as FQNEAQ (reference sequence). Trimming pared 3 bases from V and 2 bases from J, leaving 11 bases between. The CDR3 covers 14 residues. In DNA, the CDR3 is TGTGCCAGCAGCTTTGGGGACGGAGCCTACGAGCAGTACTTC. It codes for CASSFGDGAYEQYF.

In its sample, this clone was seen a few times. This chain connects TRBV7-9 to TRBJ1-4, with 10 bases matching TRBD1. Trimming cost V 0 bases and J 7 bases; bases outside gene matches: 5. Germline lookup yields CDR1 SEHNR and CDR2 FQNEAQ (reference sequence). This CDR3 is 16 amino acids long. The CDR3 reads CASSLAQTGGSEKLFF. In nucleotides, the CDR3 is TGTGCCAGCAGCTTAGCGCAGACAGGGGGCAGTGAAAAACTGTTTTTT.

The chain uses TRBV11-2 and TRBJ1-5, with a weak D call TRBD1 (6 bases). V was cut by 5 bases and J by 4 bases, with 15 bases left in between. CDR1 SGHAT and CDR2 FQNNGV come from the germline V gene. This CDR3 contains 15 residues. The chain's CDR3 is CASSRAAGVNQPQHF. CDR3 DNA: TGTGCCAGCAGCCGAGCTGCAGGGGTAAATCAGCCCCAGCATTTT.

This clone has only a few counts. V gene TRBV28 combines with J gene TRBJ1-1, with D uncertain. Germline V CDR1 and CDR2: MDHEN, SYDVKM. Trimming removed 7 bases from V and 3 bases from J, with 9 bases in between. The CDR3 is made up of 12 amino acids. The CDR3 sequence is CASTLEHTEAFF. In DNA form, the CDR3 reads TGTGCCAGCACCCTTGAGCACACTGAAGCTTTCTTT.

The chain is built from TRBV18 and TRBJ1-1; possible D gene TRBD1, 5 bases. The CDR3 totals 16 residues. V was trimmed by 0 bases and J by 6 bases, leaving 17 bases between them. The germline V gene encodes CDR1 KGHSH and CDR2 LQKENI. CDR3 protein: CASSPPEKGLLSEAFF. The CDR3 nucleotides read TGTGCCAGCTCACCACCGGAAAAGGGGTTACTATCTGAAGCTTTCTTT.

This clone appeared once. The V call is TRBV7-9, the J call TRBJ1-2; no firm D call. With 5 bases removed from V and 6 bases from J, the gap between germline ends came to 7 bases. The CDR3 totals 11 residues. In germline, CDR1 is SEHNR, CDR2 FQNEAQ (reference sequence). The CDR3 DNA reads as TGTGCCAGCAGCGGGAAAGATGGCTACACCTTC. Translation: CASSGKDGYTF.

This clone was seen ten or more times. V gene TRBV6-4 combines with J gene TRBJ1-2, with D unclear. The germline CDR1 and CDR2 sequences are MRHNA and SNTAGT. The ends were cut back, 7 bases at V and 1 base at J, with 13 bases in the middle. The CDR3 consists of 14 residues. Here the CDR3 DNA reads TGTGCCAGCACCCCCGGGTTTCTTAACTATGGCTACACCTTC. It codes for CASTPGFLNYGYTF.

This clone was observed at least ten times. The J gene is TRBJ2-3, the V gene TRBV6-5; D is possibly TRBD1 (6 bases). Deletions cut 6 bases from V and 4 bases from J, with 17 bases between. Germline values: CDR1 MNHEY, CDR2 SVGAGI. The CDR3 has 15 amino acids. CDR3 bases: TGTGCCAGCAGAGATACAGGGCGGAGAGCAGATACGCAGTATTTT. Protein sequence: CASRDTGRRADTQYF.

The chain links TRBV7-6 to TRBJ2-5; D remains unclear. Germline CDR1 SGHVS, CDR2 FNYEAQ. This CDR3 has 11 amino acids. The germline V and J ends were trimmed by 6 bases and 5 bases, with 7 bases remaining between them. The CDR3 here is CASSIGETQYF. The DNA of the CDR3 is TGTGCCAGCAGTATCGGGGAGACCCAGTACTTC.

This chain links TRBV12-5 with TRBJ2-1; D perhaps matches TRBD2 (5 bases). The CDR3 extends over 16 amino acids. Germline CDR1 and CDR2: LGHNT and FRNRAP. The V end lost 2 bases, the J end lost 7 bases, and 18 bases lay between the germline ends. The CDR3 DNA follows: TGTGCTAGTGGTTTGAGATCGGGGATCTTCGGAAATGAGCAGTTCTTC. Translation: CASGLRSGIFGNEQFF. Looking up the rest from reference TRBV12-5 and TRBJ2-1 gives the full variable domain: DARVTQTPRHKVTEMGQEVTMRCQPILGHNTVFWYRQTMMQGLELLAYFRNRAPLDDSGMPKDRFSAEMPDATLATLKIQPSEPRDSAVYFCASGLRSGIFGNEQFFGPGTRLTVL.

There are a few counts of this clone. Other DNA sequences of this sample code for an identical CDR3. This sequence joins TRBV6-5 and TRBJ1-2, with 7 nucleotides matching TRBD1. CDR3 length: 13 residues. V lost 5 bases to trimming and J lost 6 bases; unmatched junction nucleotides: 6. Per the germline V gene, CDR1 is MNHEY and CDR2 is SVGAGI. The CDR3 DNA is TGTGCCAGCAGTCCCCGGGACAGAGATGGCTACACCTTC. Amino acids: CASSPRDRDGYTF.

This clone was seen a handful of times. This CDR3 reads CASSLGGGLLNEQFF. The CDR3 nucleotides read TGCGCCAGCAGCTTGGGTGGGGGACTGCTCAATGAGCAGTTCTTC. The chain carries TRBV5-1 and TRBJ2-1; D is perhaps TRBD2 (6 bases). The CDR3 is 15 residues long. Germline-derived CDR1 and CDR2 are SGHRS and YFSETQ. The V end was cut by 0 bases, the J end by 6 bases, with 13 bases between.

V gene TRBV21-1 combines with J gene TRBJ2-1; the DNA was not compared with TRBD1, the D call given in the table. TRBV21-1 is a pseudogene. The CDR3 contains 15 residues. Here the CDR3 reads CASSPRQFLYNEQFF. As DNA, the CDR3 is TGTGCCAGCAGCCCGCGACAGTTTCTTTACAATGAGCAGTTCTTC.

In DNA form, the CDR3 reads TGTGCCAGTAGTATGAGGGACAGGGGTCGCCGAAACACTGAAGCTTTCTTT. Protein sequence: CASSMRDRGRRNTEAFF. The rearrangement uses TRBV19 and TRBJ1-1; 10 bases line up with TRBD1. The CDR3 has 17 residues. The germline V gene has CDR1 LNHDA and CDR2 SQIVND (reference sequence). V was pared by 3 bases and J by 2 bases, with 9 bases of the junction left unmatched.

The sample holds a few counts of this clone. The CDR3: CASSLVGDTEAFF. The CDR3 nucleotides read TGTGCCAGCAGCTTAGTCGGAGACACTGAAGCTTTCTTT. The V call is TRBV11-2, the J call TRBJ1-1; D not certain. There are 13 residues in the CDR3. V lost 1 base to trimming and J lost 3 bases, with 6 bases between them. Germline-derived CDR1 and CDR2 are SGHAT and FQNNGV.

This clone was detected only a few times. V and J are TRBV18 and TRBJ2-7; D is unresolved. From germline, CDR1 is KGHSH and CDR2 LQKENI. The length of the CDR3 is 12 residues. The V and J ends lost 0 bases and 7 bases respectively, with 7 bases between them. The CDR3 here is CASSPPSGEQYF. The CDR3 bases are TGTGCCAGCTCACCACCCTCTGGGGAGCAGTACTTC.